A selection of T cell receptor beta chains follows, all from one sample in a study of cytomegalovirus exposure and HLA in healthy donors. Only in-frame clones appear in the TCRdb table, and some are missing; sequencing was by immunoSEQ multiplex PCR. The repertoire holds over 200,000 clones, around 88% seen once, with roughly 3% in the top ten. Sequences were obtained from PBMCs. Every receptor here comes from a woman aged 18-30 years in good health and CMV-seronegative. Both conserved end residues are trimmed from each CDR3. Fields, in order: V gene, J gene, CDR3 protein.

V: TRBV7-9
J: TRBJ2-2
CDR3: ASSYVGQGDSGELF

V: TRBV11-2
J: TRBJ2-7
CDR3: ASSLDRTTAYEQY

V: TRBV18
J: TRBJ2-7
CDR3: ASSQNRVEQY

V: TRBV5-1
J: TRBJ2-1
CDR3: ASSLGRGLAGYNEQF

V: TRBV10-3
J: TRBJ2-7
CDR3: AISFWTSGRNRFGEQY

V: TRBV6-1
J: TRBJ1-2
CDR3: ASRTTSYGYT

V: TRBV19
J: TRBJ1-4
CDR3: ASSRGQGEKLF

V: TRBV13
J: TRBJ1-2
CDR3: ASSLRGNYGYT

V: TRBV6-1
J: TRBJ2-3
CDR3: ASSDGADTQY

V: TRBV28
J: TRBJ1-2
CDR3: ASSRDSLYGYT

V: TRBV27
J: TRBJ2-7
CDR3: ASSLRGRGPYEQY

V: TRBV30
J: TRBJ2-7
CDR3: AWEPGLAVSYEQY

V: TRBV13
J: TRBJ2-2
CDR3: ASSLEDRGSGTGELF

V: TRBV27
J: TRBJ2-7
CDR3: ASSLGTPFFYEQY

V: TRBV27
J: TRBJ2-1
CDR3: ASTSGRGIYNEQF

V: TRBV11-2
J: TRBJ1-4
CDR3: ASSPWTGGNEKLF

V: TRBV28
J: TRBJ2-7
CDR3: ASSLGGGSYEQY

V: TRBV7-2
J: TRBJ2-7
CDR3: ASSYGLAGVNEQY

V: TRBV6-1
J: TRBJ1-4
CDR3: ASLQADNEKLF

V: TRBV30
J: TRBJ2-3
CDR3: AWKGADTQY

V: TRBV15
J: TRBJ1-1
CDR3: ATSRDNRGYTEAF

V: TRBV28
J: TRBJ2-7
CDR3: ASSSAGGPYSYEQY

V: TRBV5-1
J: TRBJ2-7
CDR3: ASSPGQEQY

V: TRBV27
J: TRBJ1-5
CDR3: ASSLDIDQPQH

V: TRBV4-1
J: TRBJ2-1
CDR3: ASSQKGWAGQTYNEQF

V: TRBV7-9
J: TRBJ2-7
CDR3: ATSTGYYEQY

V: TRBV7-8
J: TRBJ2-7
CDR3: ASGHEGDEQY

V: TRBV28
J: TRBJ2-6
CDR3: ASSFAGATSGANVLT

V: TRBV6-1
J: TRBJ1-5
CDR3: ASRRWVSNQPQH

V: TRBV6-6
J: TRBJ2-5
CDR3: ASSYGLAGGGETQY

V: TRBV27
J: TRBJ2-7
CDR3: ASAYRAPYEQY

V: TRBV4-2
J: TRBJ2-1
CDR3: ASRVSGTHNEQF

V: TRBV4-2
J: TRBJ1-3
CDR3: ASSQERFASGNTIY

V: TRBV19
J: TRBJ2-1
CDR3: ASNPPGSYNEQF

V: TRBV5-6
J: TRBJ2-5
CDR3: ASSLGTTYQETQY

V: TRBV9
J: TRBJ2-7
CDR3: ASSVSGSGYEQY

V: TRBV6-6
J: TRBJ1-5
CDR3: ASTWQGGQPQH

V: TRBV27
J: TRBJ2-1
CDR3: ASSPGLEQF

V: TRBV27
J: TRBJ2-7
CDR3: ASSLTSPRRRESYEQY